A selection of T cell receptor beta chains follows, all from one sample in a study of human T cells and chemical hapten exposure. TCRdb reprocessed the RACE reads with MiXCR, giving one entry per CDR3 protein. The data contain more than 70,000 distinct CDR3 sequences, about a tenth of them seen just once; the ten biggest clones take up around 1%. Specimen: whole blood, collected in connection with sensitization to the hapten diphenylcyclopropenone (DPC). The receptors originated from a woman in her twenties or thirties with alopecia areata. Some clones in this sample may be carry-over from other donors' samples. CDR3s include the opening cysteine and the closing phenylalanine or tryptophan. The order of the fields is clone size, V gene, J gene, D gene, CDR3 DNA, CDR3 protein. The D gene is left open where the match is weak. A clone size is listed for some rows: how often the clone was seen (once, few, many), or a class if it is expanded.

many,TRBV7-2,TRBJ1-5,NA,TGTGCCAGCAGCCCGGCCCCGCAGGGTACTCAGCCCCAGCATTTT,CASSPAPQGTQPQHF
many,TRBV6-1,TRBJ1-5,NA,TGTGCCAGCAGTGGTTTATTAAAACAGCCCCAGCATTTT,CASSGLLKQPQHF
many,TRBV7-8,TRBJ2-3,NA,TGTGCCAGCATCCTCAGTAGCGGCCCGGTCGATACGCAGTATTTT,CASILSSGPVDTQYF
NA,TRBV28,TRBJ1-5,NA,TGTGCCAGCAGTTTAGAAGGGCCGGGCAATCAGCCCCAGCATTTT,CASSLEGPGNQPQHF
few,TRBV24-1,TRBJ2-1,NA,TGTGCCACCAGTTTGGGGGCCCCAAACAATGAGCAGTTCTTC,CATSLGAPNNEQFF
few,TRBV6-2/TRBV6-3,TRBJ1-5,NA,TGTGCCAGCAGTGGACAGTTCAATCAGCCCCAGCATTTT,CASSGQFNQPQHF
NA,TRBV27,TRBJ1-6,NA,TGTGCCAGCAGGGCCAACTATGGACATTCACCCCTCCACTTT,CASRANYGHSPLHF
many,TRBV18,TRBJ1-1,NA,TGTGCCAGCTCACCACCTTCAGGGGAGGGCACTGAAGCTTTCTTT,CASSPPSGEGTEAFF
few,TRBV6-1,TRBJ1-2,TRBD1,TGTGCCAGCAGCCCCAGGGGGCAGGGATATGGCTACACCTTC,CASSPRGQGYGYTF
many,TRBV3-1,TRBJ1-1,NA,TGTGCCAGCAGCCAAGGGGCCACGAACACTGAAGCTTTCTTT,CASSQGATNTEAFF
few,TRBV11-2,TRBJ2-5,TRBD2,TGTGCCAGCAGCTTTTTAGCGGGGGGACAAGAGACCCAGTACTTC,CASSFLAGGQETQYF
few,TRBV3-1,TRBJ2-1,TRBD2,TGTGCCAGCAGCCCTTGGCGGGAGAGGGGTGAGCAGTTCTTC,CASSPWRERGEQFF
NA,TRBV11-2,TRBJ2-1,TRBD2,TGTGCCAGCAGCTTAGAATCCGGGACTAGCGGGAGAAGAGGCGAGCAGTTCTTC,CASSLESGTSGRRGEQFF
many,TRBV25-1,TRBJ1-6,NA,TGTGCCAGCAGTGTGGGGGGGGGTAATTCACCCCTCCACTTT,CASSVGGGNSPLHF
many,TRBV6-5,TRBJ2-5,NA,TGTGCCAGCAGTTACTCGGAGACCCAGTACTTC,CASSYSETQYF
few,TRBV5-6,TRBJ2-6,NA,TGTGCCAGCAGCTTGCGGGGTGCGGGGGCCAACGTCCTGACTTTC,CASSLRGAGANVLTF
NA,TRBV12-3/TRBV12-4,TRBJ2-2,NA,TGTGCCAGCAGTTTAGGGGACCTTGTGCGAACCGGGGAGCTGTTTTTT,CASSLGDLVRTGELFF
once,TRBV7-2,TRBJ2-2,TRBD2,TGTGCCAGCAGCCGGGAGGCTAGCGGGAAGGGGGCCGGGGAGCTGTTTTTT,CASSREASGKGAGELFF
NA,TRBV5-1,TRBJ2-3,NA,TGCGCCAGCACGATTAGGGGGGTTTCAGCAGATACGCAGTATTTT,CASTIRGVSADTQYF
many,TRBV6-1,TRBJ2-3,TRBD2,TGTGCCAGCAGCCGACTAGCGGGAGTATCAGATACGCAGTATTTT,CASSRLAGVSDTQYF
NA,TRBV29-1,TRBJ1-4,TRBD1,TGCAGCGTCGCCCGGGGAGGGACAGCTAATGAAAAACTGTTTTTT,CSVARGGTANEKLFF
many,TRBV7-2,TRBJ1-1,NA,TGTGCCAGCAGCGAGTATTCGGCTCACACTGAAGCTTTCTTT,CASSEYSAHTEAFF
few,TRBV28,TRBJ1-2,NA,TGTGCCAGCAGTTTCACCCCTTATGGCTACACCTTC,CASSFTPYGYTF
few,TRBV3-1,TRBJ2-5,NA,TGTGCCAGCAGCCAAAGGGAGAGTCGGCAAGAGACCCAGTACTTC,CASSQRESRQETQYF